Listed below are T cell receptor beta chains from one sample, sequenced in a study of radiotherapy plus CTLA-4 blockade in lung cancer. Produced via immunoSEQ multiplex PCR; TCRdb's table is partial and in-frame only. This sample carries tens of thousands of clones, under 80% of them seen once, and the ten largest clones take 4%. The sequencing used peripheral blood, collected from a patient treated with radiotherapy plus ipilimumab. These receptors were collected from a human donor with non-small cell lung cancer who had a partial response to radiotherapy plus ipilimumab. Some clones in this sample may be carry-over from other donors' samples. Each CDR3 is given with its conserved first and last residue. The D gene is left open where the match is weak. Rows give clone size only sometimes, using once, few, many, or a class for an expanded clone.

>.|TRBV5-4|TRBD2|TRBJ2-3
TGTGCCAGCACGGGGGGTTCTAGCACAGATACGCAGTATTTT
CASTGGSSTDTQYF
>.|TRBV6-1|TRBD1|TRBJ2-5
TGTGCCAGCAGCCGTGACAGGGTCGAGACCCAGTACTTC
CASSRDRVETQYF
>.|TRBV7-3|.|TRBJ2-2
TGTGCCAGCAGCAAGGGACTTAACACCGGGGAGCTGTTTTTT
CASSKGLNTGELFF
>once|TRBV7-2|TRBD2|TRBJ2-7
TGTGCCAGCAGCTTAGAGTCTAGCGGGGTCAGGGAGCAGTACTTC
CASSLESSGVREQYF
>few|TRBV5-6|.|TRBJ2-6
TGTGCCAGCAGCTTGTTTCTAGGCGGGGCCAACGTCCTGACTTTC
CASSLFLGGANVLTF
>few|TRBV7-8|.|TRBJ1-5
TGTGCCAGCAGCTTGGGACTGGGAGGTCAGCCCCAGCATTTT
CASSLGLGGQPQHF
>.|TRBV2|.|TRBJ2-7
TGTGCCAGCAACCCCCGTCGCAGCGTCTTCTCCTACGAGCAGTACTTC
CASNPRRSVFSYEQYF
>.|TRBV7-8|.|TRBJ2-5
TGTGCCAGCAGCTTAACGGGACTTTCGTACTTC
CASSLTGLSYF
>few|TRBV28|TRBD2|TRBJ2-3
TGTGCCAGCAGTCTGGGACTAGCGGGAGTTAGTACGCAGTATTTT
CASSLGLAGVSTQYF
>once|TRBV11-2|.|TRBJ2-1
TGTGCCAGCAGCTCCTACAGCGGGCGCTACTCCTACAATGAGCAGTTCTTC
CASSSYSGRYSYNEQFF
>.|TRBV28|TRBD2|TRBJ2-7
TGTGCCAGCAGTTCTTCCTGGGGGACTATAAGGTACGAGCAGTACTTC
CASSSSWGTIRYEQYF
>.|TRBV6-1|TRBD1|TRBJ1-6
TGTGCCAGCAGTCGACAGGGGGATTCACCCCTCCACTTT
CASSRQGDSPLHF
>.|TRBV18|.|TRBJ2-7
TGTGCCAGCTCACGAACAGGGACAGAGCAGTACTTC
CASSRTGTEQYF
>many|TRBV6-6|.|TRBJ1-3
TGTGCCAGCACCCAATTGAGCTCTGGAAACACCATATATTTT
CASTQLSSGNTIYF
>few|TRBV10-3|.|TRBJ1-4
TGTGCCATCAGTGCGGAGGCCGCACGGGAAAAACTGTTTTTT
CAISAEAAREKLFF
>.|TRBV27|.|TRBJ1-2
TGTGCCAGCAGTTTAACCCCGGACAGAATACCTTATGGCTACACCTTC
CASSLTPDRIPYGYTF
>.|TRBV6-4|.|TRBJ2-2
TGTGCCAGCAGTAGCACCGGGACGAACACCGGGGAGCTGTTTTTT
CASSSTGTNTGELFF
>.|TRBV28|.|TRBJ2-7
TGTGCCAGCAGTTTTGGGCACTGGCGGGATATCCACGAGCAGTACTTC
CASSFGHWRDIHEQYF
>.|TRBV21-1|.|TRBJ2-7
TGTGCCAGCAGCACGCGACAGGGTGGAAAGTACGAGCAGTACTTC
CASSTRQGGKYEQYF
>.|TRBV5-1|.|TRBJ1-2
TGCGCCAGCAGCTTGGGACAGAGAAACTATGGCTACACCTTC
CASSLGQRNYGYTF
>.|TRBV10-3|TRBD1|TRBJ2-7
TGTGCCATCAGTGAGTTAGGGGGGACAGGTCGATCCTACGAGCAGTACTTC
CAISELGGTGRSYEQYF
>.|TRBV11-2|.|TRBJ2-2
TGTGCCAGCGGGCAGGACAGAAACACCGGGGAGCTGTTTTTT
CASGQDRNTGELFF
>few|TRBV4-1|.|TRBJ1-5
TGCGCCAGCAGCCAAGAAGACTTTCAGCCCCAGCATTTT
CASSQEDFQPQHF
>.|TRBV6-6|.|TRBJ2-1
TGTGCCAGCAAGGGTTTGCGGGCCACGAGGTACAATGAGCAGTTCTTC
CASKGLRATRYNEQFF
>.|TRBV7-2|.|TRBJ2-5
TGTGCCAGCAGCTTAGGAGGTGGCAGCGACACCCAGTACTTC
CASSLGGGSDTQYF
>.|TRBV7-3|TRBD2|TRBJ2-5
TGTGCCAGCAGCTTAACTAGCGGGGGAGCCCAAGAGACCCAGTACTTC
CASSLTSGGAQETQYF
>.|TRBV2|TRBD1|TRBJ1-1
TGTGCCAGCAGCCTGGACAGGGTGGCTGAAGCTTTCTTT
CASSLDRVAEAFF
>.|TRBV7-8|.|TRBJ2-7
TGTGCCAGCAGCTCGATGTACGAGCAGTACTTC
CASSSMYEQYF
>.|TRBV7-2|TRBD1|TRBJ1-6
TGTGCCAGCAGTAGAACAGGGGGCGCGGGTTCACCCCTCCACTTT
CASSRTGGAGSPLHF
>.|TRBV7-9|.|TRBJ2-3
TGTGCCAGCAGCTTAGACGGAGCGGCAGATACGCAGTATTTT
CASSLDGAADTQYF
>.|TRBV19|TRBD1|TRBJ1-6
TGTGCCAGTAAAGACAGGGGGCATAATTCACCCCTCCACTTT
CASKDRGHNSPLHF
>.|TRBV5-4|TRBD2|TRBJ2-3
TGTGCCAGCAGCCAAGGGGTCCGGGGGGGCCAGGACACAGATACGCAGTATTTT
CASSQGVRGGQDTDTQYF
>.|TRBV28|.|TRBJ1-2
TGTGCCATCAAGAATCCCTCTATCACCTATGGCTACACCTTC
CAIKNPSITYGYTF
>.|TRBV19|TRBD1|TRBJ1-4
TGTGCCAGTAGTTCCTACAGGGGCTCGAATGAAAAACTGTTTTTT
CASSSYRGSNEKLFF
>.|TRBV7-2|.|TRBJ1-2
TGTGCCAGCATCTTGATTCGTCAGCCGGCGGAGGGTGGCTACACCTTC
CASILIRQPAEGGYTF
>.|TRBV19|.|TRBJ1-1
TGTGCCAGTACTCCCTTTGGGGGGGGGAACACTGAAGCTTTCTTT
CASTPFGGGNTEAFF
>.|TRBV10-3|TRBD1|TRBJ2-7
TGTGCCATCAGTGAATTTACAGGGGGAGCCTACGAGCAGTACTTC
CAISEFTGGAYEQYF
>.|TRBV7-9|TRBD1|TRBJ2-7
TGTGCCAGCAGCGAGGGGACAGGGCGCTCCTACGAGCAGTACTTC
CASSEGTGRSYEQYF
>.|TRBV28|TRBD2|TRBJ2-2
TGTGCCAGCAGTTTATATCACGGGGGGGTAGCCGGGGAGCTGTTTTTT
CASSLYHGGVAGELFF
>.|TRBV30|TRBD1|TRBJ2-3
TGTGCCTGGAAGGGCAGGGGGCGTTTAGATACGCAGTATTTT
CAWKGRGRLDTQYF
>.|TRBV28|TRBD2|TRBJ2-7
TGTGCCAGCAGCCCACTAGCGGGAGTGACGCCGTACTACGAGCAGTACTTC
CASSPLAGVTPYYEQYF
>.|TRBV10-1|.|TRBJ2-3
TGCGCCAGCGCTAGGACTAGCACAGATACGCAGTATTTT
CASARTSTDTQYF
>.|TRBV19|TRBD2|TRBJ2-1
TGTGCCAGTAGTGTACAGCTAAGCGGGAGCTCCTACAATGAGCAGTTCTTC
CASSVQLSGSSYNEQFF
>.|TRBV19|TRBD2|TRBJ2-4
TGTGCCAGTAGTTGGGGGTACCGGGGGGTCTCGGCCAAAAACATTCAGTACTTC
CASSWGYRGVSAKNIQYF
>few|TRBV5-1|.|TRBJ1-6
TGCGCCAGCAGCTTGAATCAGGGTACTAATTCACCCCTCCACTTT
CASSLNQGTNSPLHF
>.|TRBV7-9|.|TRBJ2-7
TGTGCCAGCAGCTTAGGTGGAGGGGTCTACGAGCAGTACTTC
CASSLGGGVYEQYF
>.|TRBV5-1|TRBD2|TRBJ2-3
TGCGCCAGCAGCTTGTTGCGGGGGGGCACAGATACGCAGTATTTT
CASSLLRGGTDTQYF
>.|TRBV4-1|.|TRBJ1-3
TGCGCCAGCAGCCAAGATCGGGGAAACACCATATATTTT
CASSQDRGNTIYF
>.|TRBV4-1|.|TRBJ2-1
TGCGCCAGCAGCCAAGGGATCAGGAATGAGCAGTTCTTC
CASSQGIRNEQFF
>once|TRBV7-8|.|TRBJ2-1
TGTGCCAGCAGCCCGTGGACAGCTAATGAGCAGTTCTTC
CASSPWTANEQFF
>.|TRBV14|.|TRBJ2-7
TGTGCCAGCAGCCAAGCGGGAGGGGGCCGTCAGTACTTC
CASSQAGGGRQYF
>.|TRBV2|.|TRBJ2-2
TGTGCCAGTTCATCCAATGCTAATGTAGCGGCGGGGGAGCTGTTTTTT
CASSSNANVAAGELFF